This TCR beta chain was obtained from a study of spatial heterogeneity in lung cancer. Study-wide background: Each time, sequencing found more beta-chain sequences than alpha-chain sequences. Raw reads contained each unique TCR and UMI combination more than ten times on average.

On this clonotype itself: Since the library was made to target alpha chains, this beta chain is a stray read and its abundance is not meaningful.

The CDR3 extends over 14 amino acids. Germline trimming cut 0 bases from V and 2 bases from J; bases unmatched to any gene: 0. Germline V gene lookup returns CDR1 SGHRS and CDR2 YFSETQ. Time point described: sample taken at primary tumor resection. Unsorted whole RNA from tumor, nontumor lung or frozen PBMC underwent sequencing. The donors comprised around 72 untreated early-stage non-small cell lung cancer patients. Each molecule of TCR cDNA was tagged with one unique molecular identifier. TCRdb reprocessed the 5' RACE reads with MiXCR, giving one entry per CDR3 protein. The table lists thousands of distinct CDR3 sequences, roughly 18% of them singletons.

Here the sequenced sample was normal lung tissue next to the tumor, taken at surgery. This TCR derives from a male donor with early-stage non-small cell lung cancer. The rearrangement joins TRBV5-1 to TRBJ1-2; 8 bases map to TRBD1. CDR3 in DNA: TGCGCCAGCAGCTTGGACAGGGGGAACTATGGCTACACCTTC. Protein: CASSLDRGNYGYTF.